Described below is a single T cell receptor (beta chain) sequence and its context. Antigen unknown. The data are from a study of a mutant IDH1 vaccine in newly diagnosed glioma. Study details: Across weeks 1, 3, 5, 7, 11, 15, 19 and 23, patients received a vaccination each time, eight in all. Initiation of the vaccine course occurred 4-6 weeks after radiotherapy alone, or alongside temozolomide cycles.

Documented time point: week 23, last vaccination. All doses held 300 ug of mutant IDH1 20-mer peptide, with topical imiquimod. The germline V gene has CDR1 LNHDA and CDR2 SQIVND (reference sequence). CDR3 length: 11 amino acids. V lost 5 bases and J 3 bases, leaving 5 bases between the germline ends. Only in-frame clones appear in the TCRdb table, and some are missing; sequencing was by immunoSEQ multiplex PCR. This sample has 41,000 or so clones; about 79% occur once, and the top ten carry around 6.5%. Study observations and caveats: Variations in leading peripheral T cell clonotypes appeared to have no connection with pseudoprogression.

The receptor was derived from a woman in her forties with glioma. Some clones in this sample may be carry-over from other donors' samples. The chain is built from TRBV19 and TRBJ2-7; D gene ambiguous. Sequenced material: PBMCs, taken from a glioma patient whose treatment included an IDH1 peptide vaccine. In nucleotides, the CDR3 is TGTGCCAGTAGTCACCACTACGAGCAGTACTTC. Its translation: CASSHHYEQYF.